This TCR beta chain stems from a study of technical replicates of blood from several donors. Generated by immunoSEQ multiplex PCR, the TCRdb table keeps only in-frame clones and is missing some. The repertoire holds some 82,000 clones, with 97% as singletons. Germline CDR1 is MGHRA and CDR2 is YSYEKL. The V end was cut by 1 base, the J end by 5 bases, with 15 bases between. The CDR3 covers 16 residues. The chain combines TRBV4-1 with TRBJ2-1, with a weak D call TRBD2 (6 bases). The material sequenced was T cells isolated from PBMCs. The receptor was derived from a human donor in good health. The CDR3 here is CASSQVPGSVDNEQFF. CDR3 sequence (DNA): TGCGCCAGCAGCCAAGTTCCCGGGAGTGTCGACAATGAGCAGTTCTTC.